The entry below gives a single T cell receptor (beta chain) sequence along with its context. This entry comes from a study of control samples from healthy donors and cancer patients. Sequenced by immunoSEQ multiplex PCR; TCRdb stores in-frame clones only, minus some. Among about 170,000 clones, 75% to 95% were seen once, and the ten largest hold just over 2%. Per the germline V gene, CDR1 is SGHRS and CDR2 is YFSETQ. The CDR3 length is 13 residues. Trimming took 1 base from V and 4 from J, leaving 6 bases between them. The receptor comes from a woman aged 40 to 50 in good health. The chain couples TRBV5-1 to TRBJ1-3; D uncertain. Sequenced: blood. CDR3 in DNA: TGCGCCAGCAGCTTGTTCTCGGGAAACACCATATATTTT. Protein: CASSLFSGNTIYF.